This T cell receptor (beta chain) was recorded in a study of T cell responses to AZD1222 COVID-19 vaccine. Germline V lookup: CDR1 MDHEN, CDR2 SYDVKM. V lost 4 bases, J lost 0 bases, and 5 bases stayed unmatched. The CDR3 is 16 amino acids. This clone appeared once. Its antigen is unidentified. TCRdb's copy holds only in-frame clones and misses some; the assay was immunoSEQ multiplex PCR. The sample contains 150,000 or so clones, 90% of which appear only once. Whole-study findings and limits: Vaccination with two AZD1222 doses was followed by a rise in Spike-specific TCR breadth and depth.

Sequenced here: peripheral blood, sampled 28 days after the second AZD1222 dose. This sequence originates from an adult who received the AZD1222 COVID-19 vaccine. The V gene is TRBV28, the J gene TRBJ1-5; 8 nucleotides align to TRBD1. CDR3 DNA sequence: TGTGCCAGCAGTTCCATGACAGGGGATAGCAATCAGCCCCAGCATTTT. Residues: CASSSMTGDSNQPQHF.